This T cell receptor beta chain was captured by sequencing in a study of cytomegalovirus exposure and HLA in healthy donors. Regarding the study as a whole: 87-base-pair reads could not separate some V segments, including TRBV6-2 and TRBV6-3. For TCR beta chains, V- and J-gene trimming was later linked to a missense DCLRE1C variant.

As regards this clone: The antigen remains undetermined.

The PCR was carried out with 60 Vbeta primers and 13 Jbeta primers. Profiled with immunoSEQ multiplex PCR; TCRdb holds only in-frame clones, not every one. The sample has some 120,000 clones, about 79% seen once. The CDR3 covers 13 residues. Germline CDR1 reads MNHEY; CDR2 reads SMNVEV (reference sequence). Between the trimmed V and J ends, which lost 6 bases and 1 base, there was a span of 9 bases. Nominally healthy donors were sampled, though unrecorded immune exposures were likely. The chain combines TRBV27 with TRBJ1-1; D may be TRBD1 (5 bases). This clonotype was sampled from a woman aged 50 to 65 in good health and CMV-seronegative. Material for sequencing was PBMCs. CDR3 in DNA: TGTGCCAGCAGATTCGGACAGAACACTGAAGCTTTCTTT. Residues: CASRFGQNTEAFF.